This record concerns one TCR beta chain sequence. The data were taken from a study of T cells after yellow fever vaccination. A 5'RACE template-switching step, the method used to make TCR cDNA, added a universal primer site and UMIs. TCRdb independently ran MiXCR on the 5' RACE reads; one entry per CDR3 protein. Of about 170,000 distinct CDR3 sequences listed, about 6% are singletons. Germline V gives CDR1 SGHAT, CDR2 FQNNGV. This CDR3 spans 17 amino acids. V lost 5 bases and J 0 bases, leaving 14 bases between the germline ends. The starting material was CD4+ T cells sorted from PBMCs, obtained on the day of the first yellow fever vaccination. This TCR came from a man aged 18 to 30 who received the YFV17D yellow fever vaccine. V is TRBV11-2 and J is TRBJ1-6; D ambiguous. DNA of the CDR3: TGTGCCAGCAGCGGTAACCGGGCGAGCTCCTATAATTCACCCCTCCACTTT. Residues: CASSGNRASSYNSPLHF. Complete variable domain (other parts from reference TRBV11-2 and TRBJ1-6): EAGVAQSPRYKIIEKRQSVAFWCNPISGHATLYWYQQILGQGPKLLIQFQNNGVVDDSQLPKDRFSAERLKGVDSTLKIQPAKLEDSAVYLCASSGNRASSYNSPLHFGNGTRLTVT.